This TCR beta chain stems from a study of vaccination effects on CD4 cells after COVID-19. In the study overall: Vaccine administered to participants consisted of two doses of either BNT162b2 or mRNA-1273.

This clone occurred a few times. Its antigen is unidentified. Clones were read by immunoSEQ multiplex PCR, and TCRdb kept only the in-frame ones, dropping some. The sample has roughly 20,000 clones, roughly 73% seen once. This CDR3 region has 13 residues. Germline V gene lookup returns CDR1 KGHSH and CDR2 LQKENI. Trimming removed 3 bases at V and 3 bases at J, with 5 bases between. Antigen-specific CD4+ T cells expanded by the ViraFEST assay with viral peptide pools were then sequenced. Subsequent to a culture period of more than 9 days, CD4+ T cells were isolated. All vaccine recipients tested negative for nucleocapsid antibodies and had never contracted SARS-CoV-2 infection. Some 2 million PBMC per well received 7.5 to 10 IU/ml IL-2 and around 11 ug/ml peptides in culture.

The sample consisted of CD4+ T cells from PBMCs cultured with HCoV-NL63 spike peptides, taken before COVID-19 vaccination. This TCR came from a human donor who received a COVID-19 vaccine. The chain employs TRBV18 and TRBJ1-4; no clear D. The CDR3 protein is CASSPASNEKLFF. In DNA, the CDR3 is TGTGCCAGCTCACCCGCATCTAATGAAAAACTGTTTTTT.